The 30 T cell receptor beta chains below come from one sample, sequenced in a study of cytotoxic CD8 clonotypes in ibrutinib-treated CLL. This table comes from immunoSEQ multiplex PCR, and its TCRdb copy is limited to in-frame clones, with some not included. The profile covers 270,000 or so clones, with 60% to 80% appearing a single time and roughly 6% taken by the ten largest. Specimen: PBMCs, collected at disease progression, from a patient treated with ibrutinib. These receptors were collected from a human donor with chronic lymphocytic leukemia.

The gene calls are TRBV5-3 and TRBJ2-1; 9 nucleotides agree with TRBD2. TRBV5-3 is designated an ORF whose function remains uncertain. The CDR3 consists of 17 residues. With V trimmed by 0 bases and J by 6 bases, 10 bases remained unmatched. The DNA of the CDR3 is TGTGCCAGAAGCTTGGCTCCCGGGACTAGCAGTGGCAATGAGCAGTTCTTC. Amino acids: CARSLAPGTSSGNEQFF.

The J gene is TRBJ1-1, the V gene TRBV29-1, with TRBD1 as a possible D gene (6 bases). V was shortened by 3 bases and J by 2 bases, with 19 bases between the two germline ends. CDR1 and CDR2 from the germline V gene are SQVTM and ANQGSEA. The CDR3 consists of 16 residues. The CDR3 DNA reads as TGCAGCGTTGAGCCCCCAGGGGCCTCTTCCAACACTGAAGCTTTCTTT. This encodes CSVEPPGASSNTEAFF.

The rearrangement joins TRBV28 to TRBJ1-5; no clear D gene. This CDR3 has 16 amino acids. The germline V gene encodes CDR1 MDHEN and CDR2 SYDVKM. Trimming pared 2 bases from V and 1 base from J, leaving 12 bases between. CDR3 in DNA: TGTGCCAGCAGTTTACCGGGGTCGGTGAGCAATCAGCCCCAGCATTTT. Protein sequence: CASSLPGSVSNQPQHF.

The chain combines TRBV4-1 with TRBJ2-1; either TRBD1 or TRBD2 may fit D (5 bases each). This CDR3 is built from 17 residues. V was clipped by 1 base and J by 8 bases, with 21 bases between them. Germline V gives CDR1 MGHRA, CDR2 YSYEKL. CDR3 loop: CASSQVRAGLPLDEQFF. CDR3 sequence (DNA): TGCGCCAGCAGCCAAGTCAGGGCCGGACTCCCCCTGGATGAGCAGTTCTTC.

The chain combines TRBV29-1 with TRBJ1-1; D is possibly TRBD1 (6 bases). Germline loops: CDR1 SQVTM, CDR2 ANQGSEA. With 8 bases removed from V and 1 base from J, the gap between germline ends came to 14 bases. The CDR3 is 13 residues long. This CDR3 is CSTKRTANTEAFF. In DNA, the CDR3 is TGCAGCACTAAGAGGACAGCGAACACTGAAGCTTTCTTT.

The chain carries TRBV11-2 and TRBJ2-7; D is unclear. V lost 5 bases to trimming and J lost 3 bases, with 11 bases between them. Germline CDR1 reads SGHAT; CDR2 reads FQNNGV. The CDR3 is made up of 13 amino acids. The DNA for the CDR3 is TGTGCCAGCAGCCTTAGGGATAACTACGAGCAGTACTTC. It encodes CASSLRDNYEQYF.

This clone is a singleton in its sample. The chain uses TRBV9 and TRBJ2-3, with D possibly being TRBD1 (5 bases). V was trimmed by 4 bases and J by 4 bases, leaving 13 bases between them. The CDR3 loop spans 14 amino acids. Per germline, CDR1 SGDLS and CDR2 YYNGEE. CDR3 in amino acids: CASSSRPQADTQYF. The DNA for the CDR3 is TGTGCCAGCAGCTCCAGGCCACAGGCAGATACGCAGTATTTT. The full variable domain, with the rest looked up from reference TRBV9 and TRBJ2-3, is DSGVTQTPKHLITATGQRVTLRCSPRSGDLSVYWYQQSLDQGLQFLIQYYNGEERAKGNILERFSAQQFPDLHSELNLSSLELGDSALYFCASSSRPQADTQYFGPGTRLTVL.

This clone was recorded a few times. The chain uses TRBV5-6 and TRBJ2-7, with 7 bases matching TRBD2. Germline loops: CDR1 SGHDT, CDR2 YYEEEE. Trimming took 5 bases from V and 4 from J; bases not matched to a gene: 6. The CDR3 has 13 residues. The CDR3 sequence is CASRVGGKYEQYF. In DNA, the CDR3 is TGTGCCAGCAGAGTGGGGGGGAAGTACGAGCAGTACTTC.

The chain employs TRBV5-1 and TRBJ1-1; D is undetermined. There are 14 residues in the CDR3. Trimming cost V 0 bases and J 0 bases, with 6 bases left between them. Germline lookup yields CDR1 SGHRS and CDR2 YFSETQ. CDR3 region: CASSLVEMNTEAFF. The CDR3 region has the DNA TGCGCCAGCAGCTTGGTGGAGATGAACACTGAAGCTTTCTTT. The full variable domain, rest sourced from reference TRBV5-1 and TRBJ1-1, is KAGVTQTPRYLIKTRGQQVTLSCSPISGHRSVSWYQQTPGQGLQFLFEYFSETQRNKGNFPGRFSGRQFSNSRSEMNVSTLELGDSALYLCASSLVEMNTEAFFGQGTRLTVV.

The chain links TRBV6-5 to TRBJ2-1; D possibly corresponds to TRBD2 (5 bases). This CDR3 has 14 residues. The V gene's germline CDR1 is MNHEY and CDR2 SVGAGI. The V end lost 4 bases, the J end lost 6 bases, and 13 bases lay between the germline ends. Here the CDR3 DNA reads TGTGCCAGCAGTTTCCGCCCAAGCGGCAATGAGCAGTTCTTC. Protein product: CASSFRPSGNEQFF.

This chain connects TRBV5-1 to TRBJ1-1; tentatively, D is TRBD1 (6 bases). Trimming took off 2 bases at V and 6 bases at J, with 11 bases between the two ends. The CDR3 extends over 13 amino acids. Germline-derived CDR1 and CDR2 are SGHRS and YFSETQ. CDR3: CASSLGGVAEAFF. CDR3 nucleotide sequence: TGCGCCAGCAGCTTAGGGGGTGTCGCTGAAGCTTTCTTT.

The V gene is TRBV29-1, the J gene TRBJ2-1; D may be TRBD1 (6 bases). The V end was cut by 5 bases, the J end by 10 bases, with 15 bases between. Looked up from germline, CDR1 is SQVTM and CDR2 is ANQGSEA. The CDR3 extends over 12 amino acids. The CDR3 region has the DNA TGCAGCGTTAGTCTCTTGGACAGAGAGCAGTTCTTC. Amino acids: CSVSLLDREQFF.

This clone was counted a single time. This chain joins TRBV4-2 and TRBJ2-7, with 9 bases fitting TRBD1. The germline V gene has CDR1 LGHNA and CDR2 YNFKEQ. V lost 5 bases to trimming and J lost 2 bases; unmatched junction nucleotides: 4. The CDR3 is 14 amino acids. As DNA, the CDR3 is TGTGCCAGCAGCTACTACAGGGGGCCCTACGAGCAGTACTTC. Translating it yields CASSYYRGPYEQYF.

The V and J genes are TRBV6-1 and TRBJ2-7; D perhaps matches TRBD1 (5 bases). Trimming left V 8 bases short and J 5 bases short, with 10 bases between. Germline CDR1 is MNHNS and CDR2 is SASEGT. CDR3 length: 11 residues. The CDR3 spells CASPTGNEQYF. CDR3 coding DNA: TGTGCCAGCCCTACAGGTAACGAGCAGTACTTC.

This sequence joins TRBV27 and TRBJ1-1; 7 bases fit TRBD1. Germline CDR1 reads MNHEY; CDR2 reads SMNVEV (reference sequence). There are 17 residues in the CDR3. J gave up 0 bases and V 3 bases, and 10 bases lay outside the gene matches. The CDR3 here is CASSLLGAGGLNTEAFF. CDR3 DNA: TGTGCCAGCAGTTTGTTGGGGGCAGGGGGACTGAACACTGAAGCTTTCTTT.

The chain uses TRBV19 and TRBJ2-1; maybe TRBD1 (6 bases). This CDR3 comprises 15 residues. V lost 1 base and J 7 bases, leaving 14 bases between the germline ends. CDR1 is LNHDA and CDR2 is SQIVND in the germline V gene (reference sequence). The CDR3 region is CASSIVGARGNEQFF. The CDR3 coding sequence is TGTGCCAGTAGTATAGTGGGGGCGAGGGGGAATGAGCAGTTCTTC. The whole variable domain, remainder taken from reference TRBV19 and TRBJ2-1, is DGGITQSPKYLFRKEGQNVTLSCEQNLNHDAMYWYRQDPGQGLRLIYYSQIVNDFQKGDIAEGYSVSREKKESFPLTVTSAQKNPTAFYLCASSIVGARGNEQFFGPGTRLTVL.

V is TRBV7-9 and J is TRBJ2-1; the match to TRBD2 covers 14 bases. The CDR3 totals 16 residues. The V segment lost 1 base and the J segment 10 bases; nucleotides outside the gene matches: 6. Germline V gives CDR1 SEHNR, CDR2 FQNEAQ (reference sequence). The CDR3 sequence: CASSLGLAGGRDEQFF. DNA of the CDR3: TGTGCCAGCAGCTTAGGACTAGCGGGGGGGCGTGACGAGCAGTTCTTC.

The chain couples TRBV10-1 to TRBJ2-5; TRBD1 matches 9 bases. J gave up 5 bases and V 4 bases, and 5 bases lay outside the gene matches. CDR1 and CDR2 (germline): WNHNN, SYGVQD (reference sequence). The CDR3 length is 14 residues. The CDR3 nucleotides read TGCGCCAGCAGTGCCGGACAGGGGTGGGAGACCCAGTACTTC. It codes for CASSAGQGWETQYF.

The chain uses TRBV19 and TRBJ2-1; 12 bases match TRBD2. V lost 3 bases to trimming and J lost 4 bases; unmatched junction nucleotides: 4. Germline-derived CDR1 and CDR2 are LNHDA and SQIVND (reference sequence). The CDR3 is made up of 16 amino acids. The CDR3, as DNA: TGTGCCAGTAGTATGCGACTAGCGGGAGAGTACAATGAGCAGTTCTTC. As protein: CASSMRLAGEYNEQFF.

This chain joins TRBV5-4 and TRBJ1-6; D may be TRBD1 (6 bases). Germline V gene sequence: CDR1 SGHNT, CDR2 YYREEE (reference sequence). V lost 0 bases, J lost 9 bases, and 16 bases lay in between. This CDR3 comprises 16 residues. The CDR3 region is CASSLDPRDIGSPLHF. The CDR3 DNA sequence: TGTGCCAGCAGCTTGGACCCCCGGGACATCGGTTCACCCCTCCACTTT.

The chain carries TRBV5-1 and TRBJ1-2, with 9 bases lining up with TRBD1. CDR1 is SGHRS, CDR2 YFSETQ, per germline. J lost 6 bases, V lost 4 bases, and 4 bases had no gene match. There are 13 residues in the CDR3. CDR3 nucleotide sequence: TGCGCCAGCAGCCGGGACAGGGCGGATGGCTACACCTTC. Protein product: CASSRDRADGYTF.

This clone was recorded at least ten times. The J gene is TRBJ2-7, the V gene TRBV6-6; 8 bases are shared with TRBD1. This CDR3 is 14 amino acids long. Germline CDR1 reads MNHNY; CDR2 reads SVGAGI (reference sequence). The ends lost 6 bases at V and 2 bases at J; junction bases unmatched: 6. This CDR3 is CASSPDRGPYEQYF. The CDR3 nucleotides read TGTGCCAGCAGCCCCGACAGGGGACCCTACGAGCAGTACTTC.

This chain connects TRBV4-1 to TRBJ2-7; D call uncertain. CDR1 and CDR2 from the germline V gene are MGHRA and YSYEKL. CDR3 size: 13 residues. V lost 4 bases to trimming and J lost 0 bases, with 7 bases between them. The CDR3 DNA sequence: TGCGCCAGCAGCCGGGGTCCCTCCTACGAGCAGTACTTC. Protein sequence: CASSRGPSYEQYF.

The chain uses TRBV25-1 and TRBJ2-2; no clear D gene. CDR1 MGHDK and CDR2 SYGVNS come from the germline V gene. Trimming stripped 6 bases from V and 3 bases from J, with 5 bases between. CDR3 length: 12 residues. This chain's CDR3 is CASRPYTGELFF. The CDR3 nucleotides read TGTGCCAGCAGACCATACACCGGGGAGCTGTTTTTT.

This clone has more than one count but fewer than ten. The V and J genes are TRBV9 and TRBJ2-7, with 8 bases matching TRBD1. With 4 bases clipped from V and 3 bases from J, the junction kept 6 bases outside the gene matches. The CDR3 is made up of 14 amino acids. The V gene's germline CDR1 is SGDLS and CDR2 YYNGEE. The CDR3: CASSPRQGNYEQYF. The CDR3 DNA follows: TGTGCCAGCAGCCCAAGACAGGGGAACTACGAGCAGTACTTC.

The chain carries TRBV14 and TRBJ1-5; D call uncertain. The germline CDR1 and CDR2 sequences are SGHDN and FVKESK. The CDR3 sequence is 13 residues long. V was trimmed by 0 bases and J by 7 bases, leaving 7 bases between them. The CDR3 loop reads CASSQDSYQPQHF. DNA of the CDR3: TGTGCCAGCAGCCAAGATAGTTACCAGCCCCAGCATTTT.

This chain uses TRBV15 with TRBJ2-1, with D unresolved. CDR1 is LNHNV, CDR2 YYDKDF, per germline (reference sequence). V was shortened by 0 bases and J by 9 bases, with 6 bases between the two germline ends. This CDR3 is 12 amino acids long. The CDR3 DNA sequence: TGTGCCACCAGCAGAGAAAAGGGTGAGCAGTTCTTC. It codes for CATSREKGEQFF. The full variable domain, its missing parts supplied by reference TRBV15 and TRBJ2-1, is DAMVIQNPRYQVTQFGKPVTLSCSQTLNHNVMYWYQQKSSQAPKLLFHYYDKDFNNEADTPDNFQSRRPNTSFCFLDIRSPGLGDTAMYLCATSREKGEQFFGPGTRLTVL.

This clone was observed a handful of times. V usage is TRBV7-2 and J usage is TRBJ2-7, with 8 bases that match TRBD2. V shed 5 bases and J 0 bases; nucleotides not matched to a gene: 6. Germline V gene sequence: CDR1 SGHTA, CDR2 FQGNSA. The CDR3 is made up of 15 amino acids. CDR3 nucleotides: TGTGCCAGCAGCCCCCGGACTAGCAGCTCCTACGAGCAGTACTTC. Its protein is CASSPRTSSSYEQYF.

The chain uses TRBV10-2 and TRBJ1-3; unclear D gene. This CDR3 contains 15 residues. V dropped 7 bases and J dropped 0 bases, with 13 bases sitting between them. Per germline, CDR1 WSHSY and CDR2 SAAADI. CDR3 region: CASTRGGSSGNTIYF. CDR3 DNA: TGCGCCAGCACCCGGGGAGGGAGCTCTGGAAACACCATATATTTT.

The chain combines TRBV2 with TRBJ2-3; 12 bases are a match to TRBD2. The V gene's germline CDR1 is SNHLY and CDR2 FYNNEI. There are 16 residues in the CDR3. The junction had 7 bases not matched to a gene; V was cut back by 1 base and J by 8 bases. For the CDR3, the DNA is TGTGCCAGCAGTGAAGGCCTAGCGGGGGGGCAGGTTACGCAGTATTTT. As protein: CASSEGLAGGQVTQYF.